This T cell receptor (beta chain) came from a study of T cells in Graves' hyperthyroidism and ophthalmopathy. Whole-study results and caveats: Blood also held most thyroid clonotypes expanded beyond 0.001.

This clonotype was found a few times. Its antigen is not identified. After removal of 3 bases from V and 7 bases from J, the junction contained 16 bases not matched to a gene. The CDR3 totals 17 residues. The germline V gene has CDR1 DFQATT and CDR2 SNEGSKA (reference sequence). Diagnoses rested on clinical symptoms, serum thyroxine and TRAb, thyroid ultrasound and orbital computed tomography. The authors obtained PBMCs from over 8.5 ml of fresh peripheral blood. TCR beta CDR3 sequences were amplified from RNA transcripts. First-round RT-PCR of the TCR CDR3 relied on the HTBI primer set. MiXCR, run by TCRdb on the multiplex PCR reads, gives a single entry per CDR3 protein. The sample records fewer than 900,000 distinct CDR3 sequences, about 16% being singletons.

J is TRBJ2-7 and V is TRBV20-1, with 12 positions matching TRBD1. This TCR derives from a man between 18 and 29 years old with Graves' hyperthyroidism. The sample was blood. In nucleotides, the CDR3 is TGCAGTGCTAGCCACACTTCCGGGACAGGGGGCTTCGGGGAGCAGTACTTC. Its translation: CSASHTSGTGGFGEQYF.